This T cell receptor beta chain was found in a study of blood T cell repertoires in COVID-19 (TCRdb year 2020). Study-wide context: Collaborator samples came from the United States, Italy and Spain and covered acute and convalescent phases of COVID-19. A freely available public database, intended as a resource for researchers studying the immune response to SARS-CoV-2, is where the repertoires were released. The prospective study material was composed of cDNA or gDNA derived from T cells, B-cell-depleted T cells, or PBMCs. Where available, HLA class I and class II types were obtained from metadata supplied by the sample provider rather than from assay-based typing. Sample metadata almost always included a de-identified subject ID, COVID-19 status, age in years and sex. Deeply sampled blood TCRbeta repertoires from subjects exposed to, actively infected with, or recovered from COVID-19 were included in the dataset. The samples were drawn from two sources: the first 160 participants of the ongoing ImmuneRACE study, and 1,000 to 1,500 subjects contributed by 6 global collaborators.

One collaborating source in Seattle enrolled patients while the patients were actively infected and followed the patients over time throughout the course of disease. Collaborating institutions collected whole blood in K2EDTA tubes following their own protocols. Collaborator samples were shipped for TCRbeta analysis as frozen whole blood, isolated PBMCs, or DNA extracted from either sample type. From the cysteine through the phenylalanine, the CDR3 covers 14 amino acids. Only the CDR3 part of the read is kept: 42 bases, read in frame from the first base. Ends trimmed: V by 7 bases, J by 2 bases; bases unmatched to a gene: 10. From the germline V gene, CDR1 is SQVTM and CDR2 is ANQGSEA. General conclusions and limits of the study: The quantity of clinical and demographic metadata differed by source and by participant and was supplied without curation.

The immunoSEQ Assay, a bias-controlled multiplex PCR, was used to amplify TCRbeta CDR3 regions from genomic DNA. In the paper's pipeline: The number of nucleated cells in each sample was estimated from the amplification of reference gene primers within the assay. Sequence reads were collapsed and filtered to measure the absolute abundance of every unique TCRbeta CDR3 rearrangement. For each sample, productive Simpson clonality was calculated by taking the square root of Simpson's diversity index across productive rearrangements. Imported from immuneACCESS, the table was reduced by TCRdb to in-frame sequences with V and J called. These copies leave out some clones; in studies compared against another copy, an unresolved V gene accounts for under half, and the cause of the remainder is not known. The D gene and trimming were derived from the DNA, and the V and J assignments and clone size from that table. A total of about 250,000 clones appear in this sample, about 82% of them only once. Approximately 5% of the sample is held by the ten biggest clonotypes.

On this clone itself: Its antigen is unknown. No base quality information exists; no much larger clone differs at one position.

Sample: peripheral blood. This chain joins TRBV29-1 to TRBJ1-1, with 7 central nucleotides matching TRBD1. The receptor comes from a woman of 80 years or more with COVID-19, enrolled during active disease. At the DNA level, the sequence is TGCAGCGCAAGCCTTGGGACAGCCAACACTGAAGCTTTCTTT. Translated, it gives CSASLGTANTEAFF.